This TCR beta chain was observed in a study of beta chain features in type 1 diabetes. General study findings and limits: Shortening that was moderate but significant affected the TCRB CDR3s of Type 1 diabetes patients in all four CD4+ subsets. Resolution of whether HLA type affects TCRB rearrangement was not achieved here. Type 1 diabetes patients had fewer VDJ junction insertions and more deletions.

In regard to this clone: As yet, its antigen is unknown. Other DNA sequences from this sample encode an identical CDR3 as well.

This CDR3 has 13 amino acids. Germline values: CDR1 KGHSH, CDR2 LQKENI. The V end lost 3 bases, the J end lost 5 bases, and 8 bases lay between the germline ends. The entirety of the isolated RNA underwent reverse transcription, so expressed TCRB transcripts were sequenced. Assay: immunoSEQ multiplex PCR; the TCRdb copy retains only in-frame clones and omits some. The profile shows some 270,000 clones, 13% to 15% of them singletons. Sample: naive CD4+ T cells from blood. The source of this sequence is a woman aged 40 to 49 in good health. The V and J genes are TRBV18 and TRBJ1-5; the D gene is possibly TRBD1 (5 bases). CDR3 bases: TGTGCCAGCTCACCGGGAGGGGATCAGCCCCAGCATTTT. This gives the protein CASSPGGDQPQHF.